The text below deals with one TCR beta chain. Its target antigen remains unknown. Base quality data are lacking; no much larger clone is found one base away. V and J are trimmed by 6 bases and 9 bases, and the gene matches miss 4 bases of the junction. The CDR1 and CDR2 encoded by the germline V gene (reference sequence) are PRHDT and FYEKMQ. The CDR3 goes from the cysteine to the phenylalanine over 14 residues. Of all the DNA, just the CDR3 is kept, 42 bases in frame from base 1. The data derive from a study of blood T cell repertoires in COVID-19 (dated by TCRdb to the early 2020s). Turning to the overall study: Samples covering the acute and convalescent phases of COVID-19 were provided by collaborators in the United States, Italy and Spain. HLA class I and class II types, where available, came from metadata supplied by the sample provider rather than from assay-based typing. The prospective study material was composed of cDNA or gDNA derived from T cells, B-cell-depleted T cells, or PBMCs. A de-identified subject ID, COVID-19 status, age in years and sex were almost always included in the sample metadata. Samples were obtained from the ongoing ImmuneRACE study (first 160 participants) and from 950 to 1,500 subjects provided by 6 global collaborators. The dataset comprised deeply sampled blood TCRbeta repertoires from subjects exposed to, actively infected with, or recovered from COVID-19. The repertoires were released in a freely available public database intended as a resource for research on the immune response to SARS-CoV-2.

The immunoSEQ Assay, a bias-controlled multiplex PCR, was used to amplify TCRbeta CDR3 regions from genomic DNA. In the authors' own workflow: Nucleated cell counts per sample were estimated from amplification of reference gene primers within the assay. To quantify the absolute abundance of each unique TCRbeta CDR3 rearrangement, sequence reads were collapsed and filtered. For each sample, productive Simpson clonality was calculated as the square root of Simpson's diversity index over productive rearrangements. The table was pulled from immuneACCESS by TCRdb, which kept in-frame rearrangements only. Such tables lose some clones; where checked, under half of the loss comes from unresolved V genes, and the rest has no known cause. The D gene and trimming were derived from the DNA, and the V and J assignments and clone size from that table. This sample holds about 43,000 clones; roughly 88% were observed only once. The ten largest account for approximately 8% of the sample.

The paper's findings and limits, for the study overall: The quantity of clinical and demographic metadata differed by source and by participant and was supplied without curation.

Whole blood was collected in K2EDTA tubes by collaborating institutions according to the institutions' own protocols. For TCRbeta analysis, collaborator samples were shipped as frozen whole blood, as isolated PBMCs, or as DNA extracted from either sample type. The clonotype comes from a man aged 55 to 69 with active COVID-19. Sequencing was performed on peripheral blood. This chain is built from TRBV13 and TRBJ2-1; a stretch of 14 junction bases matches TRBD2. The sequenced DNA is TGTGCCAGCAGAGGGACTAGCGGGAGTGGTGAGCAGTTCTTC. This is translated as CASRGTSGSGEQFF.